This TCR beta chain came from a study of cytomegalovirus exposure and HLA in healthy donors. Overall study results and limits: Association of some 18,000 TCR beta sequences with HLA alleles was found at 0.05 false discovery rate in a later analysis. Previously analyzed data showed that most TCR beta V segments were productive at a frequency of about 87% or about 30%. When a later analysis was performed, an Asian-associated ancestry cluster reportedly had fewer N-insertions than the 666-donor mean. The classifier was said to identify cytomegalovirus status with high specificity and sensitivity.

V dropped 5 bases and J dropped 4 bases, with 17 bases sitting between them. CDR3 length equals 15 residues. The germline V gene has CDR1 SEHNR and CDR2 FQNEAQ (reference sequence). The PCR employed 60 Vbeta primers together with 13 Jbeta primers. Generated by immunoSEQ multiplex PCR, the TCRdb table keeps only in-frame clones and is missing some. The sample yields about 150,000 clones, roughly 85% seen once. Turning to this clone: What it binds is not known.

Sequencing input: PBMCs. This TCR derives from a young man in good health and CMV-seropositive. The gene calls are TRBV7-9 and TRBJ2-5; D possibly corresponds to TRBD1 (6 bases). The CDR3 spells CASSPDRIKGETQYF. The CDR3 DNA follows: TGTGCCAGCAGCCCCGACAGGATTAAGGGAGAGACCCAGTACTTC.